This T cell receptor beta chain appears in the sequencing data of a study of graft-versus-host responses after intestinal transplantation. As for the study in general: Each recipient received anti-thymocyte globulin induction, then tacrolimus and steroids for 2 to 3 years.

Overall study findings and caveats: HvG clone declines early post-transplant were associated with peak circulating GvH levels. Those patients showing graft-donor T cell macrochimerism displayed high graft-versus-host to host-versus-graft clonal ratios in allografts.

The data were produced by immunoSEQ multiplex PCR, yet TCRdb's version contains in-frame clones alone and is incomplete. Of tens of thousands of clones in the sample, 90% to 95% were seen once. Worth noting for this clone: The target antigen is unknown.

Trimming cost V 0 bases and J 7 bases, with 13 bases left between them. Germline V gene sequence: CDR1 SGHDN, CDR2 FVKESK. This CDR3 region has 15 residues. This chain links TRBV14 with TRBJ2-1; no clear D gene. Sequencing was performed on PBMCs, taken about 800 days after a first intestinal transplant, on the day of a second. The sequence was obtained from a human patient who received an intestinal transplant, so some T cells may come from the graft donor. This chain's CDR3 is CASSQEALVKNEQFF. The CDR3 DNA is TGTGCCAGCAGCCAAGAAGCGCTAGTGAAGAATGAGCAGTTCTTC.